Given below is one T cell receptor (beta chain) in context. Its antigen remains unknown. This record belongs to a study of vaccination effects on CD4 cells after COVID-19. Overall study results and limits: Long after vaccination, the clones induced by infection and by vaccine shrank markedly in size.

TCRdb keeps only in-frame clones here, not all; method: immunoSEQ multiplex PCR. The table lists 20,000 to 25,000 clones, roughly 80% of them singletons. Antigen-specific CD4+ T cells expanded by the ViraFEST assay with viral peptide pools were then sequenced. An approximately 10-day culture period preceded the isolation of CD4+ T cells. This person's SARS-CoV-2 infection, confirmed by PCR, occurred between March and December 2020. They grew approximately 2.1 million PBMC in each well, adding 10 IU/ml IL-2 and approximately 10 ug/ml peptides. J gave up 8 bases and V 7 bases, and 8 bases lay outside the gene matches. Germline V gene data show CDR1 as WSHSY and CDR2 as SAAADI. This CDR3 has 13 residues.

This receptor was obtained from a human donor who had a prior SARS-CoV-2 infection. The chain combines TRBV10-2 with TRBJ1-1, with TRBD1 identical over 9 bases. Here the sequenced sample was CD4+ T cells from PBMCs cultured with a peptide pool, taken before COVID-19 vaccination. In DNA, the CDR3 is TGCGCCAGCAAACGGGACAGGGCTTCCGAAGCTTTCTTT. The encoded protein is CASKRDRASEAFF.